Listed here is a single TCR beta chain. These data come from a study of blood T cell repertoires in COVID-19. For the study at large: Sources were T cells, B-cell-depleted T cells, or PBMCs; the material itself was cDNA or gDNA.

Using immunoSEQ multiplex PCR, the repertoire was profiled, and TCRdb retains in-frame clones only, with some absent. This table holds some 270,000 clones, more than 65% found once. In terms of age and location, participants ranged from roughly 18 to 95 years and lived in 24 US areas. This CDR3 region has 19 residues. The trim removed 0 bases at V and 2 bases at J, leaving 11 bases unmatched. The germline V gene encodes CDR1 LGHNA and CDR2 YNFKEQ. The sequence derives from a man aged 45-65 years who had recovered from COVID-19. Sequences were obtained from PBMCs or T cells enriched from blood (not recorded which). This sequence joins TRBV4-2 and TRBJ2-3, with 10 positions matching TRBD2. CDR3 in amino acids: CASSQDYGSTSGATDTQYF. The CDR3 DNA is TGTGCCAGCAGCCAAGATTACGGGAGCACTAGCGGGGCCACAGATACGCAGTATTTT.